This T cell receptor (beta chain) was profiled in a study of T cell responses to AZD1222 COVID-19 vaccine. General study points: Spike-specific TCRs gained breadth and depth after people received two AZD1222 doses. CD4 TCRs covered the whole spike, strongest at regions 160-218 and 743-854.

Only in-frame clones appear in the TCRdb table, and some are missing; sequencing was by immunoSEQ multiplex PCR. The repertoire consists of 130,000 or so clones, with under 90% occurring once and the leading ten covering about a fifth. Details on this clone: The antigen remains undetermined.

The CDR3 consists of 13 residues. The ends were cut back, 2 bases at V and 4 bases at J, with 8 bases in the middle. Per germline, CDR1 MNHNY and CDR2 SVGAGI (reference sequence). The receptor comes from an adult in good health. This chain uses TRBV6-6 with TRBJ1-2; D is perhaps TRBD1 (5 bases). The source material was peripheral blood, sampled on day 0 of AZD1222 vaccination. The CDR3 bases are TGTGCCAGCAGTTACCGGGGGTTCTATGGCTACACCTTC. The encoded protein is CASSYRGFYGYTF.